The following is a T cell receptor (beta chain) sequence with its context. The sample comes from a study of blood T cell repertoires in COVID-19. Study overall: Samples came from the United States, Italy and Spain, spanning acute and convalescent COVID-19. T cells, B-cell-depleted T cells, or PBMCs supplied cDNA or gDNA.

As handled by the study authors: Amplification from reference gene primers served as the basis for estimated nucleated cell counts. Measured with immunoSEQ multiplex PCR; TCRdb has only the in-frame clones, and not every one. Clone size and V and J calls were adopted from that table, with D and trimming inferred from the DNA. This table holds 30,000 to 35,000 clones, about 93% found once. Looked up from germline, CDR1 is SGDLS and CDR2 is YYNGEE. This CDR3 is built from 17 residues. The ends were cut back, 2 bases at V and 1 base at J, with 13 bases in the middle. Sequencing used peripheral blood. The chain is built from TRBV9 and TRBJ2-6; the D gene is possibly TRBD1 (6 bases). The source is a human donor in a cohort sampled during active COVID-19. DNA for the CDR3: TGTGCCAGCAGCGTCCGGTACAGGGTTTCTGGGGCCAACGTCCTGACTTTC. This encodes CASSVRYRVSGANVLTF.